Below are 31 T cell receptor beta chains sequenced from a single sample in a study of blood T cell repertoires in COVID-19 (dated by TCRdb to about 2020). Library preparation was by the immunoSEQ multiplex PCR assay. TCRdb limited this immuneACCESS table to in-frame rearrangements with V and J called. A share of clones is missing; checked studies link under half to unresolved V genes, and the rest is unexplained. This sample has some 490,000 clones in its table, and about 85% of those were observed once. The ten top clones hold 8.3% of the sample. The sample was PBMCs or T cells enriched from blood (not recorded which). The receptors come from a woman aged 55-70 years who had recovered from COVID-19.

The CDR3 is CASSLAGRGDDTEAFF. The CDR3 DNA sequence: TGTGCCAGCAGCCTGGCAGGCAGGGGGGACGACACTGAAGCTTTCTTT. The J gene is TRBJ1-1, the V gene TRBV5-4; TRBD1 matches at 7 bases. This CDR3 is 16 amino acids long. Per germline, CDR1 SGHNT and CDR2 YYREEE (reference sequence). Trimming took 4 bases from V and 3 from J; bases not matched to a gene: 12.

This sequence joins TRBV9 and TRBJ2-7, with 9 positions matching TRBD1. The CDR3 extends over 16 amino acids. After removal of 4 bases from V and 0 bases from J, the junction contained 8 bases not matched to a gene. Germline V lookup: CDR1 SGDLS, CDR2 YYNGEE. The CDR3 DNA sequence: TGTGCCAGCAGCCCACGGGGGGACAGGGCCTCCTACGAGCAGTACTTC. Translating gives CASSPRGDRASYEQYF.

V is TRBV28 and J is TRBJ2-4; 7 bases are shared with TRBD1. CDR3 size: 16 residues. Germline CDR1 reads MDHEN; CDR2 reads SYDVKM. V lost 6 bases, J lost 0 bases, and 8 bases stayed unmatched. The CDR3 region is CASSAGTASAKNIQYF. The CDR3 DNA follows: TGTGCCAGCAGCGCCGGGACAGCTTCAGCCAAAAACATTCAGTACTTC.

The CDR3 is CASSPGLAGFDEQYF. CDR3 nucleotide sequence: TGTGCCAGTAGTCCCGGACTAGCCGGTTTTGACGAGCAGTACTTC. The rearrangement links TRBV19 to TRBJ2-7, with 8 bases identical to TRBD2. J lost 5 bases, V lost 5 bases, and 11 bases had no gene match. Germline V gene lookup returns CDR1 LNHDA and CDR2 SQIVND (reference sequence). The CDR3 runs 15 residues.

This rearrangement joins TRBV2 to TRBJ2-2; D perhaps matches TRBD2 (7 bases). Deletions cut 0 bases from V and 4 bases from J, with 15 bases between. CDR3 length: 17 residues. Looked up from germline, CDR1 is SNHLY and CDR2 is FYNNEI. The CDR3 DNA follows: TGTGCCAGCAGTGAAGCTGTAAGGGGGGGCCCCACCGGGGAGCTGTTTTTT. The encoded protein is CASSEAVRGGPTGELFF.

The chain uses TRBV11-2 and TRBJ1-1, with D uncertain. Trimming pared 4 bases from V and 0 bases from J, leaving 12 bases between. In germline, CDR1 is SGHAT, CDR2 FQNNGV. The CDR3 has 15 residues. This CDR3 is CASSSSSGLNTEAFF. The CDR3 nucleotides are TGTGCCAGCAGCTCGTCTTCGGGGTTGAACACTGAAGCTTTCTTT.

In regard to this clone: Other DNA sequences of this sample code for an identical CDR3. The chain employs TRBV6-5 and TRBJ2-7; possibly TRBD1 for D (5 bases). The CDR3 covers 14 residues. The germline V gene encodes CDR1 MNHEY and CDR2 SVGAGI. With 3 bases removed from V and 0 bases from J, the gap between germline ends came to 9 bases. The CDR3, as DNA: TGTGCCAGCAGTTATAGTGACAGCTCCTACGAGCAGTACTTC. It specifies CASSYSDSSYEQYF.

The rearrangement links TRBV14 to TRBJ2-1, with D perhaps matching TRBD2 (11 bases). This CDR3 spans 21 amino acids. Germline CDR1 and CDR2: SGHDN and FVKESK. Trimming took off 4 bases at V and 4 bases at J, with 32 bases between the two ends. The CDR3 coding sequence is TGTGCCAGCAGCCGGGGGACAGGGGCGAAGGGGACTAGCGGTGTTTACAATGAGCAGTTCTTC. Translating gives CASSRGTGAKGTSGVYNEQFF.

The V gene is TRBV4-1, the J gene TRBJ1-5; the D is unclear. The CDR3 covers 15 residues. V was cut by 0 bases and J by 5 bases, with 11 bases left in between. The germline CDR1 and CDR2 sequences are MGHRA and YSYEKL. The CDR3 is CASSQDRSRDQPQHF. For the CDR3, the DNA is TGCGCCAGCAGCCAAGATCGTTCCCGGGATCAGCCCCAGCATTTT.

V and J are TRBV27 and TRBJ1-5; the D gene is possibly TRBD1 (6 bases). Trimming stripped 5 bases from V and 1 base from J, with 15 bases between. Germline V lookup: CDR1 MNHEY, CDR2 SMNVEV (reference sequence). This CDR3 is 16 amino acids long. The CDR3 region is CASSPDRSGSNQPQHF. The DNA for the CDR3 is TGTGCCAGCAGTCCTGACAGGTCCGGGAGCAATCAGCCCCAGCATTTT.

The chain carries TRBV3-1 (or the pseudogene TRBV3-2) and TRBJ1-6, with TRBD1 matching 11 bases. This CDR3 spans 15 amino acids. The V gene's germline CDR1 is LGHDT and CDR2 YNNKEL (reference sequence). With 4 bases clipped from V and 10 bases from J, the junction kept 6 bases outside the gene matches. DNA of the CDR3: TGTGCCAGCAGCCCAACGGACAGGGGGCGGTCACCCCTCCACTTT. It translates to CASSPTDRGRSPLHF.

This chain joins TRBV19 and TRBJ2-1; no firm D call. The CDR3 totals 16 residues. V was pared by 2 bases and J by 7 bases, with 18 bases between. Germline values: CDR1 LNHDA, CDR2 SQIVND (reference sequence). The CDR3 spells CASSITPGRVWNEQFF. The CDR3, as DNA: TGTGCCAGTAGTATAACCCCAGGTCGTGTTTGGAATGAGCAGTTCTTC. The complete variable domain, with remaining parts taken from reference TRBV19 and TRBJ2-1, reads DGGITQSPKYLFRKEGQNVTLSCEQNLNHDAMYWYRQDPGQGLRLIYYSQIVNDFQKGDIAEGYSVSREKKESFPLTVTSAQKNPTAFYLCASSITPGRVWNEQFFGPGTRLTVL.

This clone was counted between two and nine times. The chain combines TRBV6-5 with TRBJ1-2; D is perhaps TRBD1 (5 bases). The length of the CDR3 is 12 residues. Germline values: CDR1 MNHEY, CDR2 SVGAGI. The V and J ends lost 7 bases and 6 bases respectively, with 12 bases between them. In nucleotides, the CDR3 is TGTGCCAGCAAATGGGGGGGAGATGGCTACACCTTC. This translates into CASKWGGDGYTF.

The chain employs TRBV3-1 (or the pseudogene TRBV3-2) and TRBJ2-7, with 9 bases that match TRBD1. The J segment lost 0 bases and the V segment lost 4 bases, leaving 7 bases of the junction unmatched. Germline V gene data show CDR1 as LGHDT and CDR2 as YNNKEL (reference sequence). The CDR3 is 16 residues long. The CDR3 spells CASSLGTGWGSYEQYF. In nucleotides, the CDR3 is TGTGCCAGCAGCCTAGGGACAGGGTGGGGCTCCTACGAGCAGTACTTC.

The V gene is TRBV10-3, the J gene TRBJ2-3; 9 bases are a match to TRBD1. This CDR3 comprises 13 residues. Germline values: CDR1 ENHRY, CDR2 SYGVKD. V shed 6 bases, J shed 3 bases, and the junction held 1 base outside the gene matches. CDR3 amino acids: CAIRDRGTDTQYF. The CDR3, as DNA: TGTGCCATCAGGGACAGGGGAACAGATACGCAGTATTTT.

This rearrangement joins TRBV6-5 to TRBJ2-5; TRBD2 is a possible D gene (6 bases). In germline, CDR1 is MNHEY, CDR2 SVGAGI. Trimming removed 0 bases from V and 6 bases from J, with 14 bases in between. The CDR3 has 15 amino acids. CDR3 sequence: CASSYSGRGLKTQYF. The CDR3 DNA sequence: TGTGCCAGCAGTTACTCCGGTCGGGGGTTAAAGACCCAGTACTTC.

CDR3 bases: TGTGCCAGCAGCGAGGATGGGGGCGCCTATGAAAAACTGTTTTTT. Protein product: CASSEDGGAYEKLFF. This rearrangement joins TRBV2 to TRBJ1-4; a possible D gene is TRBD1 (6 bases). From germline, CDR1 is SNHLY and CDR2 FYNNEI. Trimming removed 6 bases at V and 6 bases at J, with 17 bases between. This CDR3 contains 15 residues. The complete variable domain, with remaining parts taken from reference TRBV2 and TRBJ1-4, reads EPEVTQTPSHQVTQMGQEVILRCVPISNHLYFYWYRQILGQKVEFLVSFYNNEISEKSEIFDDQFSVERPDGSNFTLKIRSTKLEDSAMYFCASSEDGGAYEKLFFGSGTQLSVL.

The chain joins TRBV5-6 to TRBJ2-1; D is perhaps TRBD2 (6 bases). V lost 0 bases and J 4 bases, leaving 11 bases between the germline ends. Germline CDR1 is SGHDT and CDR2 is YYEEEE. The CDR3 length is 15 residues. DNA for the CDR3: TGTGCCAGCAGCTTGGAACCGGGGGTATACAATGAGCAGTTCTTC. Protein sequence: CASSLEPGVYNEQFF.

V and J are TRBV2 and TRBJ2-4; D is perhaps TRBD2 (6 bases). V lost 6 bases and J 0 bases, leaving 21 bases between the germline ends. CDR3 length equals 18 residues. CDR1 is SNHLY, CDR2 FYNNEI, per germline. The CDR3 is CASSPGGGAGLAKNIQYF. The CDR3 bases are TGTGCCAGCAGCCCCGGGGGTGGCGCGGGACTAGCCAAAAACATTCAGTACTTC.

V is TRBV27 and J is TRBJ1-3; 9 bases agree with TRBD1. Trimming took 5 bases from V and 5 from J; bases not matched to a gene: 4. The CDR3 length is 14 residues. The germline CDR1 and CDR2 sequences are MNHEY and SMNVEV (reference sequence). CDR3 coding DNA: TGTGCCAGCAGTCCTACAGGGGGCCGAAACACCATATATTTT. Translated, it gives CASSPTGGRNTIYF.

CDR3 protein: CATQPREGRTNVLTF. The DNA of the CDR3 is TGTGCCACCCAACCTCGGGAAGGGCGGACCAACGTCCTGACTTTC. V is TRBV24-1 and J is TRBJ2-6, with a tentative D call TRBD2 (5 bases). In germline, CDR1 is KGHDR, CDR2 SFDVKD. V dropped 9 bases and J dropped 8 bases, with 19 bases sitting between them. This CDR3 is 15 amino acids long.

The chain combines TRBV11-2 with TRBJ1-5; weak D call: TRBD1 (5 bases). The CDR3 extends over 15 amino acids. Deletions cut 5 bases from V and 2 bases from J, with 13 bases between. Germline CDR1 reads SGHAT; CDR2 reads FQNNGV. Written as DNA, the CDR3 is TGTGCCAGCAGCGTTGACACGGGGGGCAATCAGCCCCAGCATTTT. Its protein product is CASSVDTGGNQPQHF. The full variable domain, completed using reference TRBV11-2 and TRBJ1-5, is EAGVAQSPRYKIIEKRQSVAFWCNPISGHATLYWYQQILGQGPKLLIQFQNNGVVDDSQLPKDRFSAERLKGVDSTLKIQPAKLEDSAVYLCASSVDTGGNQPQHFGDGTRLSIL.

This chain's CDR3 is CASSFRQGRQPQHF. In nucleotides, the CDR3 is TGTGCCAGCAGCTTCCGACAGGGTCGACAGCCCCAGCATTTT. The chain employs TRBV7-8 and TRBJ1-5; 7 nucleotides agree with TRBD1. Germline CDR1 and CDR2: SGHVS and FQNEAQ. With V trimmed by 3 bases and J by 7 bases, 6 bases remained unmatched. This CDR3 comprises 14 residues. The full variable domain, in which reference TRBV7-8 and TRBJ1-5 provide the parts outside the CDR3, is GAGVSQSPRYKVAKRGQDVALRCDPISGHVSLFWYQQALGQGPEFLTYFQNEAQLDKSGLPSDRFFAERPEGSVSTLKIQRTQQEDSAVYLCASSFRQGRQPQHFGDGTRLSIL.

This rearrangement joins TRBV7-2 to TRBJ2-7; 14 bases match TRBD2. Looked up from germline, CDR1 is SGHTA and CDR2 is FQGNSA. This CDR3 region has 15 residues. With V trimmed by 5 bases and J by 7 bases, 7 bases remained unmatched. This CDR3 is CASSQGLAGEGEQYF. For the CDR3, the DNA is TGTGCCAGCAGCCAGGGACTAGCGGGGGAGGGTGAGCAGTACTTC.

This chain joins TRBV29-1 and TRBJ2-7; the match to TRBD1 covers 8 bases. Germline-derived CDR1 and CDR2 are SQVTM and ANQGSEA. Unmatched junction bases numbered 8, after V lost 7 bases and J lost 0 bases. This CDR3 is built from 14 residues. CDR3 DNA sequence: TGCAGCGCCGAGGACAGGGCCCGCTCCTACGAGCAGTACTTC. Residues: CSAEDRARSYEQYF.

The V call is TRBV5-6, the J call TRBJ2-7, with D possibly matching TRBD1 (7 bases). The CDR3 sequence is 16 residues long. Germline loops: CDR1 SGHDT, CDR2 YYEEEE. With 4 bases removed from V and 3 bases from J, the gap between germline ends came to 20 bases. CDR3 nucleotide sequence: TGTGCCAGCAGCCCGACAGGGCTAGCGTCGTTCTACGAGCAGTACGTC. The encoded protein is CASSPTGLASFYEQYV.

For this clone: Relative to the germline gene, one junction end is altered; a read error may explain this. The chain couples TRBV10-3 to TRBJ1-5; D not certain. The CDR3 is 16 amino acids. Germline V gives CDR1 ENHRY, CDR2 SYGVKD. This CDR3 reads CAISESRRSSDQPQHF. The CDR3 DNA sequence: TGTGCCATCAGTGAATCCCGACGAAGTAGCGATCAGCCCCAGCATTTT.

The chain employs TRBV7-6 and TRBJ1-6, with 10 bases matching TRBD1. This CDR3 is built from 18 residues. Germline V gene sequence: CDR1 SGHVS, CDR2 FNYEAQ. The V and J ends lost 5 bases and 0 bases, in that order; junction bases with no gene match: 7. CDR3 coding DNA: TGTGCCAGCAGCCCCCAGGGACAGGGGAGCTCCTATAATTCACCCCTCCACTTT. Translated: CASSPQGQGSSYNSPLHF.

This sequence joins TRBV6-5 and TRBJ2-3, with 12 bases aligning to TRBD2. Germline assignment: CDR1 MNHEY and CDR2 SVGAGI. V shed 5 bases, J shed 7 bases, and the junction held 4 bases outside the gene matches. CDR3 length: 14 amino acids. CDR3 coding DNA: TGTGCCAGCAGTACTAGCGGGGGGCCATATACGCAGTATTTT. This codes for CASSTSGGPYTQYF.

This clone was picked up one time. This chain uses TRBV2 with TRBJ1-1; possible D gene TRBD1, 6 bases. The germline gives CDR1 SNHLY, CDR2 FYNNEI. The V gene lost 5 bases and the J gene lost 7 bases, with 14 bases spanning the gap. This CDR3 is 13 amino acids long. The CDR3 region is CASSPQGRLEAFF. The DNA of the CDR3 is TGTGCCAGCAGTCCCCAGGGGCGTCTTGAAGCTTTCTTT.

This clone was seen once. The chain joins TRBV6-1 to TRBJ2-4, with 8 bases aligning to TRBD1. The CDR3 has 13 residues. After removal of 0 bases from V and 11 bases from J, the junction contained 3 bases not matched to a gene. Germline V gene data show CDR1 as MNHNS and CDR2 as SASEGT. DNA of the CDR3: TGTGCCAGCAGTGAAGCCGGGACAGGAGTTCAGTACTTC. Encoded protein: CASSEAGTGVQYF.